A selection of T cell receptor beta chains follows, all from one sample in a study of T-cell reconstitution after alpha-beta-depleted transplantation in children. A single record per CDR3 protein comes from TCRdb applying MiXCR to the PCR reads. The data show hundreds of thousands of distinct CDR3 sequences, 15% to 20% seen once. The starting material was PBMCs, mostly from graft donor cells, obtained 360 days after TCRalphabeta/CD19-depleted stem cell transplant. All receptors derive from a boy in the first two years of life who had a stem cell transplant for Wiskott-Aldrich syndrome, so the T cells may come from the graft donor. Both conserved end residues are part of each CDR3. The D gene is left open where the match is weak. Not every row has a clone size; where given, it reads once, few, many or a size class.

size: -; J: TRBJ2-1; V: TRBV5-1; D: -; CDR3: CASSLGPGGWKPYNEQFF; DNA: TGCGCCAGCAGCTTGGGGCCCGGGGGATGGAAACCCTACAATGAGCAGTTCTTC
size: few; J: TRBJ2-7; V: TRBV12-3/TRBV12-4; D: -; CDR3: CASTRGLERVISYEQYF; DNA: TGTGCCAGCACCCGGGGCTTGGAACGGGTGATCTCCTACGAGCAGTACTTC
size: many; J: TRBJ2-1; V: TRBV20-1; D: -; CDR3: CSARSGRNEQFF; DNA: TGCAGTGCTAGGTCGGGGCGCAATGAGCAGTTCTTC
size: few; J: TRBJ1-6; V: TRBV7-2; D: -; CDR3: CASSLGGLGNSPLHF; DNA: TGTGCCAGCAGCTTAGGCGGCCTGGGAAATTCACCCCTCCACTTT
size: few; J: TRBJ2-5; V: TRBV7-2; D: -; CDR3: CASSLFWAGFQETQYF; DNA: TGTGCCAGCAGCTTATTTTGGGCGGGATTTCAAGAGACCCAGTACTTC
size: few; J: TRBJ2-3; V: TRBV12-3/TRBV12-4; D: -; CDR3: CASSLGGKADTQYF; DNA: TGTGCCAGCAGTTTAGGGGGGAAGGCAGATACGCAGTATTTT
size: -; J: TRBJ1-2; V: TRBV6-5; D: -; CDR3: CASSYTAGSGYTF; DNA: TGTGCCAGCAGTTACACGGCAGGGTCTGGCTACACCTTC
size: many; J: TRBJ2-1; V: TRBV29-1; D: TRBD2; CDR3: CSVEVWLAASYNEQFF; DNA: TGCAGCGTTGAAGTGTGGCTAGCGGCCTCCTACAATGAGCAGTTCTTC
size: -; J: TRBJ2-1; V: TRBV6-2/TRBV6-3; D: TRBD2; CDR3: CASSYSRFGLAGGTPTYNEQFF; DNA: TGTGCCAGCAGTTACTCGAGGTTCGGACTAGCGGGAGGCACACCCACCTACAATGAGCAGTTCTTC
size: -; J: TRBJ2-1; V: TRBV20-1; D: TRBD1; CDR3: CSARDKDRADNEQFF; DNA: TGCAGTGCTAGAGATAAGGACAGGGCGGACAATGAGCAGTTCTTC
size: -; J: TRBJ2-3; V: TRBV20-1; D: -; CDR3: CSASGLRRTDTQYF; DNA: TGCAGTGCTAGCGGGCTCCGCCGCACAGATACGCAGTATTTT
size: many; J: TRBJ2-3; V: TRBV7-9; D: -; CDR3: CARTPPGTDTQYF; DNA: TGTGCCAGAACCCCCCCAGGAACAGATACGCAGTATTTT
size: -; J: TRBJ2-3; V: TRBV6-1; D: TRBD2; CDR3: CASSALLAATDTQYF; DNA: TGTGCCAGCAGTGCTCTACTAGCGGCCACAGATACGCAGTATTTT
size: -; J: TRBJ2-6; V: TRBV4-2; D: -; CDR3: CASSQASGSSGANVLTF; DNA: TGTGCCAGCAGCCAAGCCTCAGGGTCCTCTGGGGCCAACGTCCTGACTTTC
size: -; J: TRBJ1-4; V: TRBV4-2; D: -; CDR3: CASSQDFALGAREKLFF; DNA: TGTGCCAGCAGCCAAGATTTTGCTCTCGGAGCACGGGAAAAACTGTTTTTT
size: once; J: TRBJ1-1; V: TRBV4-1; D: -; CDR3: CASSQNGHTITEAFF; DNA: TGCGCCAGCAGCCAGAACGGACACACCATCACTGAAGCTTTCTTT